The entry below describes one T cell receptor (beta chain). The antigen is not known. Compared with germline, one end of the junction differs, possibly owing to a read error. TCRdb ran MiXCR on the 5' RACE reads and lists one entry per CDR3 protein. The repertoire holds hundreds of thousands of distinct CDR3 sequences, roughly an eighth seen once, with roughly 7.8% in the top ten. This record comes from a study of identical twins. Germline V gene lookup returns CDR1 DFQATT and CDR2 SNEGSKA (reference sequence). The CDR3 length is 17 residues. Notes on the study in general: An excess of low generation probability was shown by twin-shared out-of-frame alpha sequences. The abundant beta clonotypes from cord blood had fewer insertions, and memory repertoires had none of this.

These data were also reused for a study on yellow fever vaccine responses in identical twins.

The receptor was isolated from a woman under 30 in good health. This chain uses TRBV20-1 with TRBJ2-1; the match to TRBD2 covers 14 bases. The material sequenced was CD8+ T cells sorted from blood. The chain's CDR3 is CCARDLSGTSGSCEQFF. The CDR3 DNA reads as TGCTGTGCTAGAGATCTTTCCGGGACTAGCGGGAGTTGTGAGCAGTTCTTC.